These 10 T cell receptor beta chains originate from one sample sequenced in a study of blood T cell repertoires in COVID-19. The method was immunoSEQ multiplex PCR; TCRdb's version includes in-frame clones alone and lacks a portion of them. Here the sample spans about 300,000 clones, around 88% being singletons. Sequenced material: peripheral blood. These receptors were obtained from a woman in her 30s who had recovered from COVID-19.

CDR3 region: CSVRGALGVTDTQYF. CDR3 coding DNA: TGCAGCGTTCGCGGAGCCCTGGGAGTCACAGATACGCAGTATTTT. The chain has TRBV29-1 and TRBJ2-3; the D gene is possibly TRBD2 (5 bases). Germline lookup yields CDR1 SQVTM and CDR2 ANQGSEA. V lost 5 bases to trimming and J lost 2 bases, with 17 bases between them. The CDR3 extends over 15 amino acids.

The chain employs TRBV5-6 and TRBJ1-4; D is possibly TRBD1 (5 bases). The germline CDR1 and CDR2 sequences are SGHDT and YYEEEE. The CDR3 is 12 amino acids. V was shortened by 7 bases and J by 5 bases, with 9 bases between the two germline ends. The CDR3 bases are TGTGCCAGCCGGCGGGGCAATGAAAAACTGTTTTTT. Its protein is CASRRGNEKLFF.

The table lists this clone with a few counts. The chain is built from TRBV7-6 and TRBJ2-7, with 7 bases matching TRBD2. Germline values: CDR1 SGHVS, CDR2 FNYEAQ. With 0 bases clipped from V and 7 bases from J, the junction kept 3 bases outside the gene matches. The CDR3 has 13 amino acids. In DNA, the CDR3 is TGTGCCAGCAGCTTAGCATGGGGAGGGGAGCAGTACTTC. It specifies CASSLAWGGEQYF.

The chain joins TRBV20-1 to TRBJ1-4, with D unclear. There are 13 residues in the CDR3. Trimming removed 3 bases at V and 4 bases at J, with 9 bases between. Per the germline V gene, CDR1 is DFQATT and CDR2 is SNEGSKA (reference sequence). CDR3 protein: CSASATVNEKLFF. DNA for the CDR3: TGCAGTGCTAGTGCAACAGTTAATGAAAAACTGTTTTTT.

This clone has a single count. The chain has TRBV11-2 and TRBJ1-1, with 7 nucleotides matching TRBD1. Germline CDR1 SGHAT, CDR2 FQNNGV. CDR3 length: 15 residues. V was clipped by 3 bases and J by 8 bases; unmatched bases: 12. The CDR3 sequence: CASSFTGAVRPEAFF. The CDR3 coding sequence is TGTGCCAGCAGCTTTACAGGGGCGGTCCGCCCCGAAGCTTTCTTT.

The chain carries TRBV9 and TRBJ1-1, with D tentatively TRBD1 (6 bases). The CDR3 is made up of 15 amino acids. Trimming took 0 bases from V and 5 from J, leaving 14 bases between them. Germline loops: CDR1 SGDLS, CDR2 YYNGEE. CDR3 region: CASSVGDTMRTEAFF. DNA for the CDR3: TGTGCCAGCAGCGTAGGGGACACGATGAGGACTGAAGCTTTCTTT. Combining the CDR3 with reference TRBV9 and TRBJ1-1 gives the whole variable domain DSGVTQTPKHLITATGQRVTLRCSPRSGDLSVYWYQQSLDQGLQFLIQYYNGEERAKGNILERFSAQQFPDLHSELNLSSLELGDSALYFCASSVGDTMRTEAFFGQGTRLTVV.

This clone has only one observation. The rearrangement uses TRBV7-9 and TRBJ2-3, with 11 nucleotides matching TRBD2. The CDR3 length is 19 residues. J gave up 3 bases and V 3 bases, and 14 bases lay outside the gene matches. Germline CDR1 and CDR2: SEHNR and FQNEAQ (reference sequence). CDR3 protein: CASSFSASGGPGGTDTQYF. The CDR3 DNA is TGTGCCAGCAGCTTCTCGGCTAGCGGGGGGCCGGGGGGAACAGATACGCAGTATTTT.

The V and J genes are TRBV5-1 and TRBJ2-7, with 10 bases identical to TRBD1. This CDR3 spans 17 amino acids. Trimming removed 4 bases from V and 4 bases from J; junction bases left unmatched: 14. Germline V gives CDR1 SGHRS, CDR2 YFSETQ. For the CDR3, the DNA is TGCGCCAGCAGCCCCCGGACAGGGGGAAGTGTAGCGTACGAGCAGTACTTC. Residues: CASSPRTGGSVAYEQYF.

The chain recombines TRBV5-1 with TRBJ1-2, with a weak D call TRBD1 (6 bases). This CDR3 contains 14 residues. Germline loops: CDR1 SGHRS, CDR2 YFSETQ. The V end lost 1 base, the J end lost 1 base, and 8 bases lay between the germline ends. The CDR3 loop reads CASSLTGLNYGYTF. The DNA of the CDR3 is TGCGCCAGCAGCTTGACAGGGCTTAACTATGGCTACACCTTC.

This clone was detected only once. The gene calls are TRBV18 and TRBJ2-3; 8 bases are shared with TRBD2. With 6 bases clipped from V and 2 bases from J, the junction kept 7 bases outside the gene matches. In germline, CDR1 is KGHSH, CDR2 LQKENI. The CDR3 runs 15 residues. CDR3 sequence (DNA): TGTGCCAGCTCCCGGGGTAGCGGGGTCACAGATACGCAGTATTTT. Protein product: CASSRGSGVTDTQYF. Drawing the rest from reference TRBV18 and TRBJ2-3, the complete variable domain is NAGVMQNPRHLVRRRGQEARLRCSPMKGHSHVYWYRQLPEEGLKFMVYLQKENIIDESGMPKERFSAEFPKEGPSILRIQQVVRGDSAAYFCASSRGSGVTDTQYFGPGTRLTVL.